This T cell receptor beta chain was retrieved from a study of T cells in Graves' hyperthyroidism and ophthalmopathy. Notes on the study in general: Separation of ophthalmopathy from stable hyperthyroidism was achieved by a 13 V-J model. Also found in blood were most expanded thyroid clonotypes above 0.001.

In the case of this clonotype: What it binds is not known.

Looked up from germline, CDR1 is MDHEN and CDR2 is SYDVKM. The CDR3 is made up of 15 amino acids. Trimming removed 4 bases at V and 2 bases at J, with 15 bases between. Authors of the study amplified TCR beta CDR3 regions from RNA transcripts. A set of HTBI primers served as the primers for a first-round RT-PCR of the TCR CDR3. One entry per CDR3 protein results from TCRdb running MiXCR on the multiplex PCR reads. This sample has approximately 700,000 distinct CDR3 sequences, with about 16% found just once. The hyperthyroidism was newly diagnosed and had lasted under 2 months; the patients were aged 18 to 65.

This TCR was sampled from a young man with Graves' hyperthyroidism. The chain is built from TRBV28 and TRBJ2-7; the D is unclear. The sequencing input was blood. This chain's CDR3 is CASSSLGVRTYEQYF. CDR3 nucleotides: TGTGCCAGCAGTTCCCTTGGAGTACGAACCTACGAGCAGTACTTC.